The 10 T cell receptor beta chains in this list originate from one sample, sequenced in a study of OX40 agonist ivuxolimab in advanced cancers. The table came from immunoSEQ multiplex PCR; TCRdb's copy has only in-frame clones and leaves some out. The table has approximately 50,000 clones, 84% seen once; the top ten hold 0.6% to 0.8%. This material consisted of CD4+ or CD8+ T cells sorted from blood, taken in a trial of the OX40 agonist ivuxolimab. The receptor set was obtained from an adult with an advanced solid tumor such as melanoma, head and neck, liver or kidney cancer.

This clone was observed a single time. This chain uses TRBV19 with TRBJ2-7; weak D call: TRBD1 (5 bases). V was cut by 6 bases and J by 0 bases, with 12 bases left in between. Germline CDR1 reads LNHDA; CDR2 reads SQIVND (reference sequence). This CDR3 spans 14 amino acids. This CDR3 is CASSRTGDSYEQYF. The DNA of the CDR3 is TGTGCCAGTAGCCGAACAGGCGACTCCTACGAGCAGTACTTC.

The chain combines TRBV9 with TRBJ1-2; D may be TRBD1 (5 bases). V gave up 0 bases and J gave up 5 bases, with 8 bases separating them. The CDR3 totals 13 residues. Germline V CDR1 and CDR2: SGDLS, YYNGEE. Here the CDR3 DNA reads TGTGCCAGCAGCGTAGACGAGGGGTATGGCTACACCTTC. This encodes CASSVDEGYGYTF.

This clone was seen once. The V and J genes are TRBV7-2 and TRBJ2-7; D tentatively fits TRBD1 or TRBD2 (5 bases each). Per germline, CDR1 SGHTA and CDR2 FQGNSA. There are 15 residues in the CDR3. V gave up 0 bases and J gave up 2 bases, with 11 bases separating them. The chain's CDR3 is CASSLALGAAYEQYF. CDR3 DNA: TGTGCCAGCAGCTTAGCGCTCGGGGCTGCCTACGAGCAGTACTTC.

The CDR3 region is CASSGGQNRNSPLHF. CDR3 bases: TGCGCCAGCAGCGGGGGACAGAACCGTAATTCACCCCTCCACTTT. The rearrangement joins TRBV5-1 to TRBJ1-6; 7 nucleotides match TRBD1. CDR1 and CDR2 (germline): SGHRS, YFSETQ. J gave up 6 bases and V 4 bases, and 7 bases lay outside the gene matches. The CDR3 runs to 15 residues.

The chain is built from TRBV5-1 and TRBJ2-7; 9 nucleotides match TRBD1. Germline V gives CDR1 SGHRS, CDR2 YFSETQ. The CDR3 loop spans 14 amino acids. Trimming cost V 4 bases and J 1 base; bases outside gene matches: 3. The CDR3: CASSIQGASYEQYF. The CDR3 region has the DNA TGCGCCAGCAGCATACAGGGGGCATCCTACGAGCAGTACTTC. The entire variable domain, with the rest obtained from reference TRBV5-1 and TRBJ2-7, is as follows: KAGVTQTPRYLIKTRGQQVTLSCSPISGHRSVSWYQQTPGQGLQFLFEYFSETQRNKGNFPGRFSGRQFSNSRSEMNVSTLELGDSALYLCASSIQGASYEQYFGPGTRLTVT.

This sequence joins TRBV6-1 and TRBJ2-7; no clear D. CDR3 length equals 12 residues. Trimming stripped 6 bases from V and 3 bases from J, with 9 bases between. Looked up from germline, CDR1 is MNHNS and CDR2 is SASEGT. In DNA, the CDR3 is TGTGCCAGCAGGGAGCAGGACTACGAGCAGTACTTC. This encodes CASREQDYEQYF.

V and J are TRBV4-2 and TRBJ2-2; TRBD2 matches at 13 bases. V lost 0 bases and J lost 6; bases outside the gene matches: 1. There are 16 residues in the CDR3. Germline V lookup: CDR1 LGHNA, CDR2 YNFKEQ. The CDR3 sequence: CASSQDGLAGAGELFF. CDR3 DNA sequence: TGTGCCAGCAGCCAAGATGGACTAGCGGGAGCCGGGGAGCTGTTTTTT.

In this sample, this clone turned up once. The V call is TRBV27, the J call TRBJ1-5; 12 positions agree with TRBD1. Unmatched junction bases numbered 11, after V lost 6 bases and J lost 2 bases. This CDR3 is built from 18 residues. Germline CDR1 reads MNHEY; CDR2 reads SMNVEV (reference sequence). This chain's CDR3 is CASSSRDRGLTGNQPQHF. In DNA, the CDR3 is TGTGCCAGCAGCTCCCGGGACAGGGGGCTAACGGGCAATCAGCCCCAGCATTTT.

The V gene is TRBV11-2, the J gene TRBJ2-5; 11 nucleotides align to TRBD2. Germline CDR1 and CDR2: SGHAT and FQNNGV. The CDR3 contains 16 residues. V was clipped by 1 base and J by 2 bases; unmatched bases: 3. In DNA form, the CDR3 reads TGTGCCAGCAGCTTAGGGCTAGCGGGGGGACAAGAGACCCAGTACTTC. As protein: CASSLGLAGGQETQYF.

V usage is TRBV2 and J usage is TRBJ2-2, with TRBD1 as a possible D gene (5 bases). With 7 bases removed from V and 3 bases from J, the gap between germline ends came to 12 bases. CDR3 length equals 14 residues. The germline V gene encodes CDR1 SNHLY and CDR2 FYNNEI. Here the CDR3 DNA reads TGTGCCAGCACCGCCAGGGAAGACACCGGGGAGCTGTTTTTT. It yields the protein CASTAREDTGELFF.